This T cell receptor (beta chain) was sequenced for a study of CD8+ T cells in alopecia areata. Extracted from the samples, RNA was reverse transcribed into cDNA to serve as the sequencing template. The repertoire was sequenced with immunoSEQ multiplex PCR; TCRdb's copy has only in-frame clones and lacks some. Altogether 150,000 or so clones are present, 65% to 75% being singletons, with the ten largest covering 10% to 12%. The CDR3 consists of 13 residues. The germline V and J ends were trimmed by 9 bases and 6 bases, with 16 bases remaining between them. Germline V gene sequence: CDR1 SNHLY, CDR2 FYNNEI.

This chain connects TRBV2 to TRBJ2-3; D possibly corresponds to TRBD2 (6 bases). Here the sequenced sample was CD8+ T cells sorted from blood, taken at week 0. This receptor was identified in a human donor with alopecia areata. CDR3 nucleotides: TGTGCCAGTATAGGGGACTTAGACGATACGCAGTATTTT. This translates into CASIGDLDDTQYF.